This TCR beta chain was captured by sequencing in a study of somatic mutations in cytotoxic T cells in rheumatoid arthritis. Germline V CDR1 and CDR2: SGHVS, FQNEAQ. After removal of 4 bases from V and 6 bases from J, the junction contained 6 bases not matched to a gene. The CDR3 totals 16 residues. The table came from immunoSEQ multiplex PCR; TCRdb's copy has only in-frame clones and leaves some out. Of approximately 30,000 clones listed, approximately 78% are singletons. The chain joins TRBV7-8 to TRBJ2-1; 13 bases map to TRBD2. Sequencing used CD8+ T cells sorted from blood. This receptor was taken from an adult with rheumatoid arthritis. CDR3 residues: CASSSLAGGVGNEQFF. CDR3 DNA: TGTGCCAGCAGCTCACTAGCGGGAGGGGTGGGCAATGAGCAGTTCTTC.